This passage covers 24 T cell receptor beta chains from one sample sequenced in a study of CD8+ T cells in alopecia areata. The treatment was: oral pan-JAK inhibitor, 5-10 mg twice daily. As the sequencing template, cDNA was produced by extracting RNA and reverse transcribing it. Libraries were prepared by immunoSEQ multiplex PCR; TCRdb keeps only in-frame clonotypes and omits some of them. The sample lists some 88,000 clones; roughly 40% were seen once. Sample: CD8+ T cells sorted from blood, taken at week 24, from a patient treated with tofacitinib. These receptors came from a human donor with alopecia areata.

The chain carries TRBV14 and TRBJ1-2; D unclear. This CDR3 has 11 residues. Trimming cost V 2 bases and J 7 bases, with 5 bases left between them. Germline lookup yields CDR1 SGHDN and CDR2 FVKESK. The CDR3 is CASSQSAGYTF. As DNA, the CDR3 is TGTGCCAGCAGCCAAAGTGCTGGCTACACCTTC. Full variable domain (missing parts from reference TRBV14 and TRBJ1-2): EAGVTQFPSHSVIEKGQTVTLRCDPISGHDNLYWYRRVMGKEIKFLLHFVKESKQDESGMPNNRFLAERTGGTYSTLKVQPAELEDSGVYFCASSQSAGYTFGSGTRLTVV.

The V call is TRBV6-5, the J call TRBJ2-2; D is unclear. The germline V gene encodes CDR1 MNHEY and CDR2 SVGAGI. This CDR3 contains 11 residues. The V and J ends lost 7 bases and 6 bases respectively, with 6 bases between them. In nucleotides, the CDR3 is TGTGCCAGCATGGTTTCCGGGGAGCTGTTTTTT. Protein sequence: CASMVSGELFF.

This clone was seen only a few times. The V and J genes are TRBV11-2 and TRBJ2-6; D ambiguous. The germline V gene encodes CDR1 SGHAT and CDR2 FQNNGV. The CDR3 extends over 15 amino acids. Trimming removed 5 bases at V and 4 bases at J, with 12 bases between. The CDR3 spells CASSPRHTGANVLTF. Written as DNA, the CDR3 is TGTGCCAGCAGCCCTAGACATACCGGGGCCAACGTCCTGACTTTC.

This chain uses TRBV27 with TRBJ2-7; tentatively, D is TRBD2 (6 bases). The CDR3 covers 14 residues. Between the trimmed V and J ends, which lost 8 bases and 6 bases, there was a span of 20 bases. Germline CDR1 reads MNHEY; CDR2 reads SMNVEV (reference sequence). CDR3 in amino acids: CASGVGGSGTEQYF. DNA of the CDR3: TGTGCCAGCGGCGTTGGGGGGAGTGGGACCGAGCAGTACTTC.

This clone was recorded a few times. The chain combines TRBV5-6 with TRBJ2-1; weak D call: TRBD2 (5 bases). Trimming left V 4 bases short and J 12 bases short, with 14 bases between. CDR1 and CDR2 (germline): SGHDT, YYEEEE. CDR3 size: 12 residues. Here the CDR3 reads CASSPGMGWQFF. CDR3 DNA: TGTGCCAGCAGCCCGGGGATGGGGTGGCAGTTCTTC.

This chain joins TRBV6-5 and TRBJ1-5; maybe TRBD1 (5 bases). Germline V gene sequence: CDR1 MNHEY, CDR2 SVGAGI. This CDR3 contains 13 residues. Trimming stripped 8 bases from V and 4 bases from J, with 12 bases between. Here the CDR3 reads CASRTNRNQPQHF. For the CDR3, the DNA is TGTGCCAGCCGAACTAACAGGAATCAGCCCCAGCATTTT.

Only a few counts were recorded for this clone. The gene calls are TRBV6-5 and TRBJ2-7; 8 bases agree with TRBD1. V gave up 2 bases and J gave up 0 bases; unmatched junction bases: 6. CDR3 length: 16 residues. The V gene's germline CDR1 is MNHEY and CDR2 SVGAGI. The CDR3 region has the DNA TGTGCCAGCAGTTACAACCGACAGGGGAGCTCCTACGAGCAGTACTTC. It encodes CASSYNRQGSSYEQYF.

The chain is built from TRBV7-9 and TRBJ2-1; 11 nucleotides agree with TRBD1. Per the germline V gene, CDR1 is SEHNR and CDR2 is FQNEAQ (reference sequence). This CDR3 is built from 16 residues. The V gene end was trimmed by 4 bases and the J gene end by 4 bases; junction bases not matched to a gene: 6. The CDR3: CASSSRGQGAYNEQFF. DNA for the CDR3: TGTGCCAGCAGCTCACGCGGACAGGGGGCTTACAATGAGCAGTTCTTC.

This clone was observed a handful of times. The rearrangement links TRBV25-1 to TRBJ1-1; D possibly corresponds to TRBD1 (5 bases). The V and J ends lost 6 bases and 5 bases respectively, with 13 bases between them. Germline values: CDR1 MGHDK, CDR2 SYGVNS. The CDR3 consists of 13 residues. CDR3 region: CASSFGGSTEAFF. CDR3 nucleotide sequence: TGTGCCAGCAGCTTTGGGGGGTCTACTGAAGCTTTCTTT. The whole variable domain, remainder taken from reference TRBV25-1 and TRBJ1-1, is EADIYQTPRYLVIGTGKKITLECSQTMGHDKMYWYQQDPGMELHLIHYSYGVNSTEKGDLSSESTVSRIRTEHFPLTLESARPSHTSQYLCASSFGGSTEAFFGQGTRLTVV.

This CDR3 is CAWSGVLPGQGYEQYF. The DNA of the CDR3 is TGTGCCTGGAGTGGGGTGCTCCCGGGACAGGGATACGAGCAGTACTTC. The chain employs TRBV30 and TRBJ2-7; 9 bases match TRBD1. J lost 4 bases, V lost 1 base, and 11 bases had no gene match. The CDR3 is made up of 16 amino acids. Germline CDR1 reads GTSNPN; CDR2 reads SVGIG (reference sequence).

Ten or more counts support this clone. The chain recombines TRBV5-6 with TRBJ2-4, with 7 bases lining up with TRBD1. Trimming cost V 4 bases and J 5 bases; bases outside gene matches: 9. From germline, CDR1 is SGHDT and CDR2 YYEEEE. CDR3 size: 15 residues. The CDR3 spells CASSQSGQEENIQYF. The CDR3 nucleotides are TGTGCCAGCAGCCAGTCAGGACAGGAAGAAAACATTCAGTACTTC.

V gene TRBV2 combines with J gene TRBJ2-7, with D maybe TRBD2 (5 bases). Germline V lookup: CDR1 SNHLY, CDR2 FYNNEI. Trimming shortened V by 10 bases and J by 6 bases, and 16 bases separated the two germline ends. The CDR3 has 12 amino acids. The CDR3: CANRNGLLEQYF. The CDR3 nucleotides are TGTGCCAACCGAAACGGACTCCTCGAGCAGTACTTC.

The chain links TRBV12-2 to TRBJ2-1; the table's TRBD2 call for D was not verified on the DNA. TRBV12-2 is reported as a pseudogene. The CDR3 totals 17 residues. The CDR3 DNA reads as TGTGCAAGTCGCTTGGGACTAGCGGGAGCATCCTACAATGAGCAGTTCTTC. This codes for CASRLGLAGASYNEQFF.

This chain joins TRBV5-1 and TRBJ2-7; 10 bases map to TRBD1. CDR1 and CDR2 from the germline V gene are SGHRS and YFSETQ. The CDR3 totals 17 residues. The junction had 7 bases not matched to a gene; V was cut back by 0 bases and J by 1 base. This CDR3 reads CASSLGARDRGSYEQYF. The CDR3 bases are TGCGCCAGCAGCTTGGGGGCCCGGGACAGGGGATCCTACGAGCAGTACTTC.

This clone was counted between two and nine times. The chain employs TRBV7-2 and TRBJ1-1; D gene uncertain. Germline V gives CDR1 SGHTA, CDR2 FQGNSA. The V end lost 2 bases, the J end lost 7 bases, and 14 bases lay between the germline ends. This CDR3 contains 14 residues. This chain's CDR3 is CASSLSVMTVEAFF. CDR3 sequence (DNA): TGTGCCAGCAGCTTATCTGTCATGACGGTTGAAGCTTTCTTT.

This clone was counted only a few times. This chain uses TRBV30 with TRBJ1-2; 9 bases match TRBD1. CDR3 length: 13 residues. The V segment lost 3 bases and the J segment 6 bases; nucleotides outside the gene matches: 5. Germline CDR1 is GTSNPN and CDR2 is SVGIG (reference sequence). DNA of the CDR3: TGTGCCTGGAGCCCTACAGGGGGCGATGGCTACACCTTC. Translation gives CAWSPTGGDGYTF.

This clone appeared many times. A much larger clone is a single base away; this may be a read error. The rearrangement links TRBV7-9 to TRBJ2-1; D gene uncertain. Looked up from germline, CDR1 is SEHNR and CDR2 is FQNEAQ (reference sequence). V was clipped by 2 bases and J by 5 bases, with 4 bases between them. The CDR3 length is 12 residues. The DNA for the CDR3 is TGTGCCAGCAGCTTAATCCACAATGAGCAGTTCTTC. Encoded protein: CASSLIHNEQFF.

This clone was detected only a few times. The V call is TRBV14, the J call TRBJ2-1, with TRBD2 identical over 7 bases. V lost 3 bases, J lost 7 bases, and 3 bases stayed unmatched. Per the germline V gene, CDR1 is SGHDN and CDR2 is FVKESK. This CDR3 has 13 residues. The CDR3 here is CASSQGGLNEQFF. The CDR3 DNA reads TGTGCCAGCAGCCAGGGAGGGTTAAATGAGCAGTTCTTC.

The rearrangement links TRBV23-1 to TRBJ1-1; D is unresolved. TRBV23-1 has ORF status, its function being uncertain. This CDR3 has 11 amino acids. Trimming removed 3 bases from V and 10 bases from J, with 9 bases in between. The CDR3 sequence: CASSQPLGAFF. CDR3 in DNA: TGCGCCAGCAGTCAGCCCCTTGGAGCTTTCTTT.

The V call is TRBV28, the J call TRBJ2-3, with D possibly called TRBD1 or TRBD2 (5 bases each). The ends were cut back, 3 bases at V and 2 bases at J, with 12 bases in the middle. This CDR3 comprises 15 residues. The germline CDR1 and CDR2 sequences are MDHEN and SYDVKM. This CDR3 is CASSFPSGHTDTQYF. The CDR3 DNA reads TGTGCCAGCAGTTTTCCCAGCGGACACACAGATACGCAGTATTTT.

The chain couples TRBV23-1 to TRBJ2-5, with D tentatively TRBD2 (5 bases). TRBV23-1 is noted as an ORF with a role that remains uncertain. V lost 0 bases and J lost 2, with 13 bases in between. CDR3 length: 16 amino acids. CDR3 in amino acids: CASSQSDRGFQETQYF. The CDR3 DNA follows: TGCGCCAGCAGTCAATCGGACCGAGGGTTTCAAGAGACCCAGTACTTC.

This clone has a handful of counts. The chain is built from TRBV2 and TRBJ2-7; the match to TRBD1 covers 10 bases. The CDR3 sequence is 15 residues long. Germline lookup yields CDR1 SNHLY and CDR2 FYNNEI. The ends lost 6 bases at V and 3 bases at J; junction bases unmatched: 8. CDR3 region: CASRLDRGGNYEQYF. CDR3 DNA: TGTGCCAGCAGGCTGGACAGGGGGGGAAACTACGAGCAGTACTTC.

In this sample, this clone turned up a few times. The chain uses TRBV6-4 and TRBJ2-7; 8 bases agree with TRBD1. Germline lookup yields CDR1 MRHNA and CDR2 SNTAGT. The J segment lost 2 bases and the V segment lost 3 bases, leaving 9 bases of the junction unmatched. The CDR3 is 16 amino acids. The CDR3 sequence is CASSDSQGVITYEQYF. Here the CDR3 DNA reads TGTGCCAGCAGTGATTCACAGGGGGTAATTACCTACGAGCAGTACTTC.

The J gene is TRBJ1-5, the V gene TRBV7-9; D possibly corresponds to TRBD1 (5 bases). Trimming left V 1 base short and J 2 bases short, with 9 bases between. There are 15 residues in the CDR3. Germline CDR1 SEHNR, CDR2 FQNEAQ (reference sequence). As DNA, the CDR3 is TGTGCCAGCAGCTTAGTAGGGACTGGCAATCAGCCCCAGCATTTT. It codes for CASSLVGTGNQPQHF.